Listed below are T cell receptor beta chains from one sample, sequenced in a study of shared clonotypes between healthy human individuals. Data came from immunoSEQ multiplex PCR; TCRdb stores just in-frame clones and leaves some out. The sample consists of a few million clones, just over 90% of them appearing once. Sequenced material: naive CD4+ T cells from PBMCs. These receptors were collected from a young man in good health. Some clones in this sample may be carry-over from other donors' samples. CDR3s include the opening cysteine and the closing phenylalanine or tryptophan. The order of the fields is clone size, V gene, D gene, J gene, CDR3 protein, CDR3 DNA. The D gene is left open where the match is weak. Rows give clone size only sometimes, using once, few, many, or a class for an expanded clone.

-	TRBV6-5	-	TRBJ1-5	CASSPRSANQPQHF	TGTGCCAGCAGTCCTCGAAGCGCCAATCAGCCCCAGCATTTT
-	TRBV27	TRBD2	TRBJ2-3	CASSPKTSADTQYF	TGTGCCAGCAGTCCCAAAACTAGCGCAGATACGCAGTATTTT
-	TRBV7-9	TRBD1	TRBJ2-7	CASSLGAQDRDEQYF	TGTGCCAGCAGCTTAGGGGCTCAGGACAGGGATGAGCAGTACTTC
-	TRBV28	TRBD1	TRBJ1-1	CASSYGQVEAFF	TGTGCCAGCAGTTATGGACAGGTTGAAGCTTTCTTT
-	TRBV29-1	TRBD2	TRBJ2-1	CSVRSSGIYNEQFF	TGCAGCGTACGATCTAGCGGGATTTACAATGAGCAGTTCTTC
-	TRBV5-1	TRBD2	TRBJ2-7	CASSQSSIAGGTYEQYF	TGCGCCAGCAGCCAGAGCTCTATAGCGGGGGGAACCTACGAGCAGTACTTC
-	TRBV5-1	TRBD1	TRBJ2-7	CASSDPGTGGYEQYF	TGCGCCAGCAGCGATCCCGGGACAGGGGGTTACGAGCAGTACTTC
-	TRBV5-1	-	TRBJ1-2	CASSRGSMVEGYTF	TGCGCCAGCAGCCGGGGGTCAATGGTAGAGGGCTACACCTTC
-	TRBV19	-	TRBJ2-7	CASSMDGGEQYF	TGTGCCAGTAGTATGGACGGCGGCGAGCAGTACTTC
-	TRBV15	-	TRBJ1-5	CATSRVPGPDGPQHF	TGTGCCACCAGCAGAGTACCGGGACCCGACGGGCCCCAGCATTTT
-	TRBV6-6	-	TRBJ2-2	CASSYSRGNTGELFF	TGTGCCAGCAGTTACTCCCGCGGGAACACCGGGGAGCTGTTTTTT
-	TRBV28	TRBD1	TRBJ1-2	CASSDRELYGYTF	TGTGCCAGCAGCGACAGGGAACTCTATGGCTACACCTTC
-	TRBV18	-	TRBJ1-1	CASSLGLQANTEAFF	TGTGCCAGCTCACTTGGGTTACAGGCGAACACTGAAGCTTTCTTT
-	TRBV7-2	-	TRBJ2-1	CASSYQGFNEQFF	TGTGCCAGCAGCTACCAGGGTTTCAATGAGCAGTTCTTC
-	TRBV28	TRBD1	TRBJ2-5	CASSTGTGAGETQYF	TGTGCCAGCAGTACCGGGACAGGGGCTGGGGAGACCCAGTACTTC
-	TRBV7-2	-	TRBJ2-3	CASSPRTLRRRTDTQYF	TGTGCCAGCAGCCCCCGGACCCTTCGTCGACGCACAGATACGCAGTATTTT
-	TRBV19	-	TRBJ2-3	CASSWVPTDTQYF	TGTGCCAGTAGTTGGGTACCCACAGATACGCAGTATTTT
once	TRBV28	TRBD1	TRBJ2-7	CASSPSSRTGYEQYF	TGTGCCAGCAGTCCTTCGTCCCGGACAGGATACGAGCAGTACTTC
-	TRBV11-3	-	TRBJ2-7	CASSLGPTGIVSYEQYF	TGTGCCAGCAGCTTAGGGCCCACGGGAATTGTGTCCTACGAGCAGTACTTC
-	TRBV7-2	-	TRBJ2-5	CASSLWGAKETQYF	TGTGCCAGCAGCTTATGGGGGGCGAAAGAGACCCAGTACTTC
-	TRBV5-1	-	TRBJ1-1	CASSLEANTEAFF	TGCGCCAGCAGCTTGGAAGCGAACACTGAAGCTTTCTTT
once	TRBV28	-	TRBJ1-5	CASRWGAGDQPQHF	TGTGCCAGCAGGTGGGGGGCGGGTGATCAGCCCCAGCATTTT
-	TRBV10-1	TRBD2	TRBJ2-2	CATGTSGSTGELFF	TGCGCCACCGGGACTAGCGGGAGCACCGGGGAGCTGTTTTTT
-	TRBV10-2	TRBD2	TRBJ2-1	CATSLMGLTSGNSYNEQFF	TGCGCCACCAGTCTAATGGGACTGACTAGCGGCAACTCCTACAATGAGCAGTTCTTC
-	TRBV28	-	TRBJ1-5	CASVGRKGFHQPQHF	TGTGCCAGCGTGGGCCGAAAGGGCTTCCATCAGCCCCAGCATTTT
-	TRBV15	-	TRBJ1-3	CATSRGRFSGNTIYF	TGTGCCACCAGCAGAGGACGATTCTCTGGAAACACCATATATTTT
-	TRBV28	-	TRBJ1-5	CASSPNRGQPQHF	TGTGCCAGCAGCCCGAATAGGGGACAGCCCCAGCATTTT
-	TRBV25-1	-	TRBJ1-4	CASSVPKGTEKLFF	TGTGCCAGCAGTGTTCCAAAGGGAACTGAAAAACTGTTTTTT
-	TRBV18	-	TRBJ1-1	CASSPGPNTEAFF	TGTGCCAGCTCACCAGGGCCAAACACTGAAGCTTTCTTT
-	TRBV29-1	-	TRBJ1-4	CSVDSDHGEKLFF	TGCAGCGTCGACTCGGACCACGGGGAAAAACTGTTTTTT
-	TRBV19	TRBD1	TRBJ2-7	CASSIRDRGYEQYF	TGTGCCAGTAGTATAAGGGACAGGGGCTACGAGCAGTACTTC
-	TRBV25-1	-	TRBJ1-2	CASSEFHGRKGGYTF	TGTGCCAGCAGTGAATTCCACGGGAGGAAAGGGGGCTACACCTTC
-	TRBV5-1	-	TRBJ2-3	CASSLSTGGDTQYF	TGCGCCAGCAGCTTAAGCACTGGGGGAGATACGCAGTATTTT
-	TRBV5-4	-	TRBJ2-5	CASSPEKAMQTQYF	TGTGCCAGCAGCCCGGAGAAGGCGATGCAGACCCAGTACTTC
-	TRBV19	TRBD1	TRBJ2-5	CASSRRDRQETQYF	TGTGCCAGTAGTAGGAGGGACAGGCAGGAGACCCAGTACTTC
-	TRBV5-4	TRBD1	TRBJ2-5	CASTPDRHTGQETQYF	TGTGCCAGCACCCCGGACAGGCACACTGGCCAAGAGACCCAGTACTTC
-	TRBV28	TRBD1	TRBJ1-4	CAGRKGANEKLFF	TGTGCCGGTCGGAAGGGGGCCAATGAAAAACTGTTTTTT
once	TRBV5-4	TRBD1	TRBJ1-4	CASSLLTGEEKLFF	TGTGCCAGCAGCTTATTGACAGGGGAAGAAAAACTGTTTTTT
-	TRBV5-1	TRBD2	TRBJ2-5	CASSLGGRAKETQYF	TGCGCCAGCAGCTTGGGTGGGAGGGCCAAAGAGACCCAGTACTTC
-	TRBV7-2	TRBD1	TRBJ1-4	CATQQGKGEKLFF	TGTGCCACGCAACAGGGGAAGGGGGAAAAACTGTTTTTT
-	TRBV2	-	TRBJ1-5	CASSATTKNQPQHF	TGTGCCAGCAGTGCAACAACGAAAAATCAGCCCCAGCATTTT